These T cell receptor beta chains were read from a single sample in a study of T cells in Graves' hyperthyroidism and ophthalmopathy. TCRdb processed the multiplex PCR reads anew with MiXCR; each CDR3 protein has one entry. The sample contains hundreds of thousands of distinct CDR3 sequences, less than 25% of which appear only once. The sample was blood. These receptors all stem from a man aged 25 to 40 with Graves' ophthalmopathy. Both conserved end residues are trimmed from each CDR3. Fields, in order: V gene, CDR3 length, D gene, clone size, J gene, CDR3 protein. D genes are given only for firm matches. Size tells how often a clone was seen (once, few, many) or the class of an expanded clone, and some rows leave it out.

V: TRBV28; length: 13; D: -; size: many; J: TRBJ1-6; CDR3: ASRLTGTPNSPLH
V: TRBV27; length: 11; D: -; size: -; J: TRBJ1-1; CDR3: ASSLSGPPEAF
V: TRBV3-1; length: 11; D: -; size: -; J: TRBJ1-2; CDR3: ASSPRGRSGYT
V: TRBV12-3/TRBV12-4; length: 12; D: -; size: many; J: TRBJ1-5; CDR3: ASSLGPVNQPQH
V: TRBV6-2/TRBV6-3; length: 14; D: -; size: few; J: TRBJ2-3; CDR3: ASSYSNPPSPDTQY
V: TRBV20-1; length: 12; D: -; size: -; J: TRBJ1-2; CDR3: SARDTSDNYGYT
V: TRBV6-2/TRBV6-3; length: 14; D: TRBD2; size: few; J: TRBJ2-1; CDR3: ASRPTGTSAHNEQF
V: TRBV24-1; length: 14; D: TRBD1; size: -; J: TRBJ1-2; CDR3: ATSALGTGGAEGYT
V: TRBV6-2/TRBV6-3; length: 11; D: -; size: -; J: TRBJ1-5; CDR3: ASSGSPGQPQH
V: TRBV5-1; length: 12; D: TRBD1; size: many; J: TRBJ2-7; CDR3: ASSFGQGGYEQY
V: TRBV11-2; length: 14; D: TRBD1; size: few; J: TRBJ2-4; CDR3: ASCVGQGRAKNIQY
V: TRBV28; length: 12; D: -; size: few; J: TRBJ1-4; CDR3: ASNSPGEGEKLF
V: TRBV11-2; length: 11; D: -; size: many; J: TRBJ2-7; CDR3: ASSFLRTYEQY
V: TRBV29-1; length: 16; D: TRBD2; size: -; J: TRBJ2-6; CDR3: SVEGVAGLPSGANVLT
V: TRBV9; length: 13; D: -; size: -; J: TRBJ2-3; CDR3: ASSVSGTSTDTQY
V: TRBV4-1; length: 13; D: TRBD2; size: once; J: TRBJ2-3; CDR3: ASSWTSGRDDTQY
V: TRBV10-3; length: 12; D: -; size: many; J: TRBJ1-6; CDR3: AISVPGEGSPLH
V: TRBV9; length: 13; D: TRBD2; size: -; J: TRBJ2-3; CDR3: ASSVQAGGRDTQY
V: TRBV5-1; length: 15; D: TRBD2; size: -; J: TRBJ2-5; CDR3: ASSRDLNIAGGETQY
V: TRBV3-1; length: 11; D: TRBD1; size: -; J: TRBJ2-1; CDR3: ASSQATGGEQF
V: TRBV2; length: 13; D: TRBD1; size: many; J: TRBJ2-7; CDR3: ASTQSQGQFYEQY
V: TRBV12-3/TRBV12-4; length: 13; D: TRBD2; size: -; J: TRBJ2-7; CDR3: ASGRTSGTGREQY
V: TRBV2; length: 10; D: -; size: few; J: TRBJ2-7; CDR3: ASTRSWHEQY
V: TRBV30; length: 11; D: -; size: many; J: TRBJ1-5; CDR3: AWSDKGTQPQH
V: TRBV28; length: 12; D: -; size: few; J: TRBJ1-6; CDR3: ASSPRDYNSPLH
V: TRBV20-1; length: 15; D: TRBD2; size: few; J: TRBJ2-7; CDR3: SARDLLTSGSTYEQY
V: TRBV14; length: 10; D: TRBD1; size: few; J: TRBJ2-7; CDR3: ASSRNRGWQY
V: TRBV5-6; length: 13; D: -; size: -; J: TRBJ1-5; CDR3: ASSSWDRSNQPQH
V: TRBV19; length: 13; D: -; size: -; J: TRBJ2-6; CDR3: ASREGAFGANVLT
V: TRBV30; length: 12; D: -; size: few; J: TRBJ1-3; CDR3: AWSVYVSGNTIY
V: TRBV6-1; length: 12; D: -; size: many; J: TRBJ1-1; CDR3: ASTAGTALTEAF
V: TRBV2; length: 12; D: -; size: many; J: TRBJ2-5; CDR3: ASSLQGQQETQY
V: TRBV25-1; length: 12; D: -; size: -; J: TRBJ2-1; CDR3: ASSDRPSYNEQF
V: TRBV3-1; length: 14; D: -; size: few; J: TRBJ2-7; CDR3: ASSPGPGPSSYEQY
V: TRBV27; length: 9; D: TRBD2; size: -; J: TRBJ2-1; CDR3: ASSALAGVF
V: TRBV20-1; length: 14; D: -; size: -; J: TRBJ1-6; CDR3: SARGVAGANNSPLH
V: TRBV20-1; length: 12; D: TRBD2; size: -; J: TRBJ2-7; CDR3: SVPATGTNYEQY
V: TRBV11-1; length: 12; D: TRBD1; size: few; J: TRBJ2-7; CDR3: ASSRDRGRDEQY
V: TRBV25-1; length: 12; D: -; size: few; J: TRBJ1-1; CDR3: ASSDTFRGTEAF
V: TRBV6-2/TRBV6-3; length: 14; D: -; size: -; J: TRBJ2-7; CDR3: ASSYSSLRASYKQY
V: TRBV7-9; length: 15; D: -; size: -; J: TRBJ2-1; CDR3: ASSPFVTGEFRNEQF
V: TRBV12-3/TRBV12-4; length: 14; D: TRBD1; size: -; J: TRBJ1-5; CDR3: ASSWTGGGGNQPQH
V: TRBV19; length: 14; D: TRBD1; size: -; J: TRBJ1-2; CDR3: ASSIIAGQGIYGYT
V: TRBV7-6; length: 12; D: -; size: -; J: TRBJ2-7; CDR3: ASSLSGGIYEQY
V: TRBV2; length: 9; D: -; size: few; J: TRBJ2-7; CDR3: ASTIYLEQY
V: TRBV5-1; length: 13; D: -; size: -; J: TRBJ2-2; CDR3: ASSSWTRSTGELF